This T cell receptor beta chain was recorded in a study of shared clonotypes between healthy human individuals. As regards this clone: Distinct nucleotide sequences in the sample also encode this CDR3.

This table comes from immunoSEQ multiplex PCR, and its TCRdb copy is limited to in-frame clones, with some not included. The sample carries 1,500,000 or so clones, roughly 97% recorded once. CDR1 and CDR2 (germline): MNHEY, SMNVEV (reference sequence). The junction had 4 bases not matched to a gene; V was cut back by 5 bases and J by 3 bases. The CDR3 loop spans 14 amino acids. This rearrangement joins TRBV27 to TRBJ2-7; 10 nucleotides match TRBD1. The sample was naive CD4+ T cells sorted from blood. Subset here: CD45RA+ positively selected. This sequence was found in a man aged 25-45 years in good health. The CDR3 spells CASSLRDRGYEQYF. The CDR3 region has the DNA TGTGCCAGCAGTCTCCGGGACAGGGGCTACGAGCAGTACTTC.